Sequencing of this T cell receptor beta chain was carried out in a study of blood T cell repertoires in COVID-19. Across the study: Sources were T cells, B-cell-depleted T cells, or PBMCs; the material itself was cDNA or gDNA.

This clone has just a few counts. Other nucleotide sequences in the sample specify the same CDR3. Produced via immunoSEQ multiplex PCR; TCRdb's table is partial and in-frame only. The sample shows approximately 210,000 clones, around 88% of them seen only once. Input material: PBMCs or T cells enriched from blood (not recorded which). The sequence came from a woman aged 45-60 years with acute COVID-19.

The CDR3 reads CASGPGQGGNTIYF. DNA of the CDR3: TGCGCCAGCGGCCCCGGGCAGGGAGGAAACACCATATATTTT. The gene calls are TRBV5-1 and TRBJ1-3; tentative D call: TRBD1 (5 bases). Germline V CDR1 and CDR2: SGHRS, YFSETQ. There are 14 residues in the CDR3. V was pared by 7 bases and J by 4 bases, with 15 bases between.